One T cell receptor beta chain is described in this entry. The antigen is undetermined. Here immunoSEQ multiplex PCR was the method, and the copy in TCRdb shows in-frame clones only, minus some. The data contain 4,500 to 6,000 clones, over 55% of them singletons. This entry belongs to a study of immune cell composition in non-small cell lung cancer. General study findings and limits: Overall clonality, unlike maximal tumour-associated clone frequency, did not predict TIL reactivity.

The CDR3 is 14 residues long. The germline CDR1 and CDR2 sequences are LNHNV and YYDKDF (reference sequence). The V end lost 0 bases, the J end lost 5 bases, and 11 bases lay between the germline ends. Normal lung was taken at the farthest possible site, at least 3 cm from tumour. Sequencing was done on a sample of non-adjacent lung tissue. This TCR came from a human donor with non-small cell lung cancer. The chain couples TRBV15 to TRBJ2-7; tentatively, D is TRBD1 (5 bases). The chain's CDR3 is CATSRDNQGDEQYF. DNA of the CDR3: TGTGCCACCAGCAGAGACAACCAAGGGGACGAGCAGTACTTC.